The rows below give T cell receptor beta chains drawn from one sample of a study of Tregs in tolerant kidney transplant recipients. These receptors' targets are unknown. The assay was immunoSEQ multiplex PCR, and TCRdb's table has in-frame clones only and misses some. Here the sample spans approximately 8,700 clones, more than 40% being singletons. Source material: CD4+ T cells from blood cultured with allogeneic cells. The receptors here all came from a human donor in good health. Both conserved end residues are part of each CDR3. D genes are given only for firm matches. Size tells how often a clone was seen (once, few, many) or the class of an expanded clone, and some rows leave it out.

clone_size | j_call | d_call | v_call | cdr3_nt | cdr3_aa
few | TRBJ2-1 | TRBD2 | TRBV11-3 | TGTGCCAGCAGCCGGGGGGTGGCTCGCGCATACAATGAGCAGTTCTTC | CASSRGVARAYNEQFF
NA | TRBJ1-1 | NA | TRBV15 | TGTGCCACCAGCAGAGGAGGATCCGGTTTGCGAGCTTTCTTT | CATSRGGSGLRAFF
NA | TRBJ2-3 | NA | TRBV6-6 | TGTGCCAGCAGTTATACCTCGGGACAGCAGTATTTT | CASSYTSGQQYF
NA | TRBJ1-5 | NA | TRBV15 | TGTGCCACCAGCAGAGAGGGGGGCCAGCCCCAGCATTTT | CATSREGGQPQHF
NA | TRBJ1-2 | TRBD1 | TRBV27 | TGTGCCAGCAGTCCCTGGACAGGGGATTACTATGGCTACACCTTC | CASSPWTGDYYGYTF
few | TRBJ2-1 | NA | TRBV6-6 | TGTGCCAGCAGTTATCGGGCTAGCGTAGGCTCCAGTGAGCAGTTCTTC | CASSYRASVGSSEQFF
NA | TRBJ2-1 | NA | TRBV11-3 | TGTGCCAGCAGCCCCCCGTCCGGGCCTGACAATGAGCAGTTCTTC | CASSPPSGPDNEQFF
few | TRBJ1-4 | NA | TRBV5-4 | TGTGCCAGCAGCGTCGGGACGAGAAGAGGGGAAAAACTGTTTTTT | CASSVGTRRGEKLFF
NA | TRBJ2-2 | NA | TRBV6-5 | TGTGCCAGCAGCCGAGACATCTCGAACACCGGGGAGCTGTTTTTT | CASSRDISNTGELFF
few | TRBJ1-5 | NA | TRBV29-1 | TGCAGCGCTGGGGGGTGCCTGAAGCATTTT | CSAGGCLKHF
once | TRBJ2-1 | NA | TRBV5-1 | TGCGCCAGCAGCTTGGAGGTCGGGCAGAACAATGAGCAGTTCTTC | CASSLEVGQNNEQFF
NA | TRBJ2-3 | NA | TRBV7-2 | TGTGCCAGCAGCTTAGATATAGGCACAGATACGCAGTATTTT | CASSLDIGTDTQYF
NA | TRBJ2-5 | NA | TRBV6-6 | TGTGCCAGCAGCCGAGGCAGGGGCGAGACCCAGTACTTC | CASSRGRGETQYF
medium-sized | TRBJ2-5 | NA | TRBV21-1 | TGTGCCCGGAATACAGGACCCAGAAGAGGGACCCAGTACTTC | CARNTGPRRGTQYF
NA | TRBJ2-7 | NA | TRBV7-8 | TGTGCCAGCAGCTCCACCTCTTCTGCCAAGCAGTACTTC | CASSSTSSAKQYF
NA | TRBJ1-4 | TRBD1 | TRBV5-1 | TGCGCCAGCAGCTTGGGACTGCGGGGACAGGGGGCGCGGAAAGAAAAACTGTTTTTT | CASSLGLRGQGARKEKLFF
NA | TRBJ1-2 | NA | TRBV5-4 | TGTGCCAGCAGCTTGGGGGGTGCTATCTATGGCTACACCTTC | CASSLGGAIYGYTF
few | TRBJ2-1 | NA | TRBV4-1 | TGCGCCAGCAGCCAAGGGGTACGGGCCTTAGGTTCCTACAATGAGCAGTTCTTC | CASSQGVRALGSYNEQFF
few | TRBJ1-2 | NA | TRBV6-6 | TGTGCCAGCAGCCGTAGCACTCTCTATGGCTACACCTTC | CASSRSTLYGYTF